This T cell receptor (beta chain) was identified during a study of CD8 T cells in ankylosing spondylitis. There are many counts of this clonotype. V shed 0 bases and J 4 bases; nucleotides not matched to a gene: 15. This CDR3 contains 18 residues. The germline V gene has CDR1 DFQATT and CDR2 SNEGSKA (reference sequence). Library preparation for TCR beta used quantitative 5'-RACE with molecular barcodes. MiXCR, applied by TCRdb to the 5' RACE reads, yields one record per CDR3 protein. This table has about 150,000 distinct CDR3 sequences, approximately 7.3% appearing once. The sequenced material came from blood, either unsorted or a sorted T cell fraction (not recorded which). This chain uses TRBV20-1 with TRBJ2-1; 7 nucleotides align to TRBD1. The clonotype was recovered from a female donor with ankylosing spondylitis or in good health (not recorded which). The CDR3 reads CSARDPETGSSPYNEQFF. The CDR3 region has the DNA TGCAGTGCTAGAGATCCCGAGACAGGGTCGTCCCCGTACAATGAGCAGTTCTTC.